The subject of this entry is one T cell receptor beta chain. Its antigen specificity is not known. No clone much larger than this one lies a single base away; base qualities are absent. In light of the paper, this sample's treatment or condition label describes: live attenuated yellow fever vaccine strain. Two biological replicates of bulk PBMCs were collected at each blood-draw timepoint. PBMCs were isolated from peripheral blood using a standard Ficoll-Paque protocol. TriZol was used to extract RNA from bulk PBMCs, from CD4 and CD8 fractions, and from dextramer-positive and dextramer-negative fractions. Based on the germline V gene, the CDR1 and CDR2 sequences are SGHRS and YFSETQ. The junction carries 16 bases between V and J, which are trimmed by 4 bases and 6 bases respectively. From cysteine to phenylalanine, the CDR3 is 14 amino acids long. Here the CDR3 DNA is all that survives: 42 bases in frame from base 1.

The record originates from a study of T cells after yellow fever vaccination (dated by TCRdb to between 2018 and 2021). About the investigation overall: Libraries from fractions with low cell numbers were prepared with the SMART-Seq v4 Ultra Low Input RNA kit. Bulk TCR alpha and beta repertoires were sequenced longitudinally to track T-cell clones before and after primary and booster YFV17D yellow fever vaccination. Two healthy male donors made up the cohort, one aged 18 to 30 years and the other aged 30 to 40 years. Blood was drawn at multiple timepoints before and after primary and secondary immunization, with bulk PBMC replicates and cell subsets isolated. What the work shows at the level of the full study, not this receptor alone: Compared with the primary T-cell response, the secondary T-cell response was faster but weaker, reaching its peak on day 5 rather than on day 15. A small share of clonotypes occurred in both CD4 and CD8 compartments, likely arising from convergent recombination. Most clones expanded after primary vaccination (96% of CD4 and around nine tenths of CD8) were re-detected after the booster, suggesting that broad memory maintenance occurred. Because only a couple of donors were included in the study, the extent to which the findings can be generalized is limited. Computational filtering was required because FACS-sorted repertoires could contain abundant contaminating clonotypes from the bulk population.

TCRdb shows the sequencer as Illumina NovaSeq 6000. TCR cDNA was made using 5'RACE template switching, a step that added a universal primer site and unique molecular identifiers. cDNA synthesis was primed from both the TCR alpha and TCR beta constant segments. Library amplification used two PCR steps, and the second PCR step added sample barcodes and sequencing adapters. Sequencing of libraries was performed on Illumina HiSeq 2500 (2x100 bp) or NovaSeq (2x150 bp). For the original study's pipeline: Reads were demultiplexed and collapsed into UMI consensus sequences with MIGEC, and V(D)J alignment was performed with MiXCR. Using edgeR on replicate PBMC samples, clonotypes were called vaccine-responding if FDR was below 0.01 and the log2 fold change was above 5 up to day 15. Bulk clonotypes were assigned CD4 or CD8 identity according to which sequenced CD4 or CD8 repertoire held them at higher abundance. TCRdb applied fastp at Q25 and MiXCR to the public reads, then kept only in-frame beta chains. Entries that share a CDR3 protein sequence are merged under the most common genes and DNA. The V and J calls were determined by TCRdb, not by the authors. The sample table shows 300,000 to 350,000 distinct CDR3 sequences, and 3.5% to 4.5% are seen once. The leading ten clones occupy approximately 19% of the sample.

The clonotype originates from a man aged 18 to 29 who received the YFV17D yellow fever vaccine. The sequence joins TRBV5-1 to TRBJ1-2, with no confident D gene call. Source: PBMCs, taken 15 days after the yellow fever booster vaccination. CDR3 sequence: CASSPFMRLDGYTF. The DNA sequence follows: TGCGCCAGCAGCCCGTTTATGAGACTCGATGGCTACACCTTC.